This TCR beta chain is drawn from a study of cytomegalovirus exposure and HLA in healthy donors. Overall study results and limits: Later work found that TCR association rates differed between HLA loci; DRB1 had the most and HLA-C the fewest. TCR beta chains numbering more than 150 were designated cytomegalovirus-associated.

The primer mix had 60 Vbeta and 13 Jbeta primers. Sequencing used immunoSEQ multiplex PCR; TCRdb keeps in-frame clones, though not all of them. The repertoire holds about 180,000 clones, 75% to 85% seen once, with around 4.7% in the top ten. Trimming cost V 8 bases and J 0 bases, with 11 bases left between them. The CDR3 length is 14 residues. This clone came up once. What it recognizes is unknown. The rearrangement joins TRBV6-7 to TRBJ1-3; the D is unclear. TRBV6-7 is an ORF; its function is uncertain. The receptor was derived from a young woman in good health and CMV-seropositive. The material sequenced was PBMCs. The CDR3 bases are TGTGCCAGCCTCGAGACTCCCTCTGGAAACACCATATATTTT. Translated: CASLETPSGNTIYF.